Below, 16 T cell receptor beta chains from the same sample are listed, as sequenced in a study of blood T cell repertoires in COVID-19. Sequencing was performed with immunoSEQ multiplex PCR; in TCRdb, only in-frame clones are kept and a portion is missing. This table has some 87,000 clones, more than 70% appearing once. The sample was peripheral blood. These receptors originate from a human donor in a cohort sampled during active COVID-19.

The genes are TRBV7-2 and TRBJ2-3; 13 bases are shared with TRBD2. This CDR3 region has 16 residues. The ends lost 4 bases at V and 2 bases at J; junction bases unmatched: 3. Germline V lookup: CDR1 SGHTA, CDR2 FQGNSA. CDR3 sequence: CASSWGTSGVTDTQYF. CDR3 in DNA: TGTGCCAGCAGCTGGGGGACTAGCGGGGTCACAGATACGCAGTATTTT.

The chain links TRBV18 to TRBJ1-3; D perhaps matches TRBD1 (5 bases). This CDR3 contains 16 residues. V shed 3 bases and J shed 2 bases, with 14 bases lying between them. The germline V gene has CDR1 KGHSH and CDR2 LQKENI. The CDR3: CASSPATGGTGNTIYF. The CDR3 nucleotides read TGTGCCAGCTCACCGGCGACGGGGGGTACTGGAAACACCATATATTTT. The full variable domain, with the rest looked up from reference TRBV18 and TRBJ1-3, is NAGVMQNPRHLVRRRGQEARLRCSPMKGHSHVYWYRQLPEEGLKFMVYLQKENIIDESGMPKERFSAEFPKEGPSILRIQQVVRGDSAAYFCASSPATGGTGNTIYFGEGSWLTVV.

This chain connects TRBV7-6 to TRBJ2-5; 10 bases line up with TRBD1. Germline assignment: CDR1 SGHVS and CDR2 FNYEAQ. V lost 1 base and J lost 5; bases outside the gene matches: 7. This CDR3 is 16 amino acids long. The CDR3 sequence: CASSLVGDRGHETQYF. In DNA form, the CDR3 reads TGTGCCAGCAGCTTAGTGGGGGACAGGGGACATGAGACCCAGTACTTC.

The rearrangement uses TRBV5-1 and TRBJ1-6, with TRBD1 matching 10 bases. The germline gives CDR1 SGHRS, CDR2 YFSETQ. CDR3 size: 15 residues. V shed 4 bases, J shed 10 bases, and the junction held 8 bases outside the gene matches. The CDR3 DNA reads TGCGCCAGCAGCCTGGCCGGGACAGGGGAATCACCCCTCCACTTT. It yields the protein CASSLAGTGESPLHF.

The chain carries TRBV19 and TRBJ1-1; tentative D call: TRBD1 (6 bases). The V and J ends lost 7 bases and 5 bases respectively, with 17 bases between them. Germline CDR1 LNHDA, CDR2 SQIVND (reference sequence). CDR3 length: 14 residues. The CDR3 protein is CASIGQNLKTEAFF. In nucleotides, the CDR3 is TGTGCCAGTATAGGACAGAACCTTAAGACTGAAGCTTTCTTT.

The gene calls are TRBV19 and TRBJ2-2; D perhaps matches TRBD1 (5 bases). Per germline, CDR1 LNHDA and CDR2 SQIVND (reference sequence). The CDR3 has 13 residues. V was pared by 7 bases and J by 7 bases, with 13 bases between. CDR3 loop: CASTGQGIGELFF. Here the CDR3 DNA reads TGTGCCAGTACTGGGCAGGGCATCGGGGAGCTGTTTTTT.

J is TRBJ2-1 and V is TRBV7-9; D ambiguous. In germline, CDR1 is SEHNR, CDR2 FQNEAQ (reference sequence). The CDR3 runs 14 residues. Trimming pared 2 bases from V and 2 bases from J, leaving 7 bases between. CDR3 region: CASSLSTTYNEQFF. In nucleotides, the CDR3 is TGTGCCAGCAGCTTAAGTACTACCTACAATGAGCAGTTCTTC.

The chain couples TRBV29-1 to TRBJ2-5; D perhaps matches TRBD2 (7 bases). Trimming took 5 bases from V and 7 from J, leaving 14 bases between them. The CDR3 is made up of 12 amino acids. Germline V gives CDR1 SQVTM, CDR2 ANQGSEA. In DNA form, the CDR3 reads TGCAGCGTTCGGGGGGCCGCGCCGACCCAGTACTTC. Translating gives CSVRGAAPTQYF.

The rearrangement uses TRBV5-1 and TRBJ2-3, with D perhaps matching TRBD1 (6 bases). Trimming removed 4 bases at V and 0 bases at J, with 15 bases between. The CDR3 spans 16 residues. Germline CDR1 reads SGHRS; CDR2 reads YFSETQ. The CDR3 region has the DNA TGCGCCAGCAGCACCCCCGGGACACTAAGCACAGATACGCAGTATTTT. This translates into CASSTPGTLSTDTQYF.

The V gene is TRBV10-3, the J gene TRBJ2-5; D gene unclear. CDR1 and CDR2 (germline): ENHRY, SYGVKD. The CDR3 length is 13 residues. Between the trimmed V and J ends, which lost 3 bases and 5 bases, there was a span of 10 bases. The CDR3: CAISDSPVETQYF. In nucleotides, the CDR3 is TGTGCCATCAGTGACTCCCCAGTGGAGACCCAGTACTTC.

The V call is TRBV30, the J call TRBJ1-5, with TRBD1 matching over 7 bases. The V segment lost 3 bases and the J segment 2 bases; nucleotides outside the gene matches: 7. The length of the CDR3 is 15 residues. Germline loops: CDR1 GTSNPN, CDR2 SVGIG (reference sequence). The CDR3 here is CAWRTQGVGNQPQHF. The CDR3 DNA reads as TGTGCCTGGAGGACGCAGGGGGTGGGCAATCAGCCCCAGCATTTT.

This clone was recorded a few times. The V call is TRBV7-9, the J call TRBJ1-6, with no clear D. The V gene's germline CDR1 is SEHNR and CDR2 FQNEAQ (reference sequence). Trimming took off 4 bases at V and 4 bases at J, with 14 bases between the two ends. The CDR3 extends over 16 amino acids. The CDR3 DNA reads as TGTGCCAGCAGCTCCCGAGCCGGGTCTTATAATTCACCCCTCCACTTT. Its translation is CASSSRAGSYNSPLHF.

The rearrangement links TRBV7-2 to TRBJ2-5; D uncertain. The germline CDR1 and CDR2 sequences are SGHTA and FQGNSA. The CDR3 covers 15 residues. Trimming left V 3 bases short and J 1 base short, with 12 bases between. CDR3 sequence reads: CASSFSLLFQETQYF. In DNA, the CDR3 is TGTGCCAGCAGCTTTTCGTTGCTATTCCAAGAGACCCAGTACTTC.

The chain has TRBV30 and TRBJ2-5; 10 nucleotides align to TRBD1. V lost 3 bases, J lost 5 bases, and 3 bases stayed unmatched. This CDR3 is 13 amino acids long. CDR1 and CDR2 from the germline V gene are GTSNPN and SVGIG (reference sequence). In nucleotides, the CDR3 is TGTGCCTGGAGCGGGGGACAGGGGGAGACCCAGTACTTC. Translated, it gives CAWSGGQGETQYF.

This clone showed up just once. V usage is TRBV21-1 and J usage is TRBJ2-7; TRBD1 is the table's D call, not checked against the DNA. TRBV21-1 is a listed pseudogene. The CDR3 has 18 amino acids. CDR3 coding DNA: TGTGCCAGCAGCCCGACCCAGGACAGGCCTAACCTATTCTACGAGCAGTACTTC. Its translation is CASSPTQDRPNLFYEQYF.

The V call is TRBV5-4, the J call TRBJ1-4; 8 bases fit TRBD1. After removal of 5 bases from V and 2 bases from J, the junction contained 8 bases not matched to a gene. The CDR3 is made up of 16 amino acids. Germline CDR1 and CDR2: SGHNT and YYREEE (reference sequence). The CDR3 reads CASSLGQGATNEKLFF. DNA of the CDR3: TGTGCCAGCAGTCTCGGACAGGGTGCGACTAATGAAAAACTGTTTTTT.